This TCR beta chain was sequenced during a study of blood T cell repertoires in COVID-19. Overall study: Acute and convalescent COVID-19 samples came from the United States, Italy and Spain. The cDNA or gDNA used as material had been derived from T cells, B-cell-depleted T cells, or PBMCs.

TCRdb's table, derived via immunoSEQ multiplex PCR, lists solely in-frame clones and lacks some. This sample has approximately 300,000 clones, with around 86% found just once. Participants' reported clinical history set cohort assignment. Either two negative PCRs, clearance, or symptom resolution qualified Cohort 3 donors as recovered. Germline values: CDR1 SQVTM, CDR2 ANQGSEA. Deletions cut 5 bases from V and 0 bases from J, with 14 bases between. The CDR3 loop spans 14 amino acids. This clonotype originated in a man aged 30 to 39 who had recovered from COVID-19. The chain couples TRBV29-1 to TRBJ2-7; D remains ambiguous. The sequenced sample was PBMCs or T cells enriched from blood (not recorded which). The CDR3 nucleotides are TGCAGCGTTTATCTCGTAACTACCTCCTACGAGCAGTACTTC. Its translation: CSVYLVTTSYEQYF.